The following is a T cell receptor beta chain sequence with its context. Its antigen is not known. The entry originates in a study of shared clonotypes between healthy human individuals. Study-wide points: The sole specimen, blood, was sampled, and tissue repertoires likely differ. Incomplete sequencing of sorted subsets was indicated by rarefaction despite large depth.

The assay was run at deep level. Clones were sequenced by immunoSEQ multiplex PCR, and TCRdb holds only the in-frame ones, with some missing. Of roughly 2.2 million clones listed, 85% to 95% were seen once; the top ten hold 0.37%. CDR1 and CDR2 from the germline V gene are SEHNR and FQNEAQ (reference sequence). V shed 5 bases, J shed 9 bases, and the junction held 6 bases outside the gene matches. The CDR3 length is 13 residues. This receptor was identified in a man in his late teens or twenties in good health. Some clones in this sample may be carry-over from other donors' samples. The V and J genes are TRBV7-9 and TRBJ2-1; 8 bases align to TRBD2. Sequenced material: naive CD4+ T cells from PBMCs. As for subset: CD45RA+ positively selected. The CDR3 nucleotides are TGTGCCAGCAGCCCCGAACTAGCGGTTGAGCAGTTCTTC. Its translation is CASSPELAVEQFF.